This record looks at one T cell receptor beta chain sequence and its context. The antigen is not known. Healthy donors had no documented immune events, such as infections, while sampled. This record comes from a study of identifying expanded T cells in peripheral blood. Clones were sequenced by immunoSEQ multiplex PCR, and TCRdb holds only the in-frame ones, with some missing. This table holds 100,000 to 150,000 clones, about 86% found once. Points from the study as a whole: Variance in clone template counts between roughly two-week samples significantly increased with total template count across all healthy donors. Technical replicates showed around 1.3 changed clones; two weeks 15 to 20; four weeks 19.

Germline values: CDR1 SGHRS, CDR2 YFSETQ. The CDR3 covers 14 residues. The ends were cut back, 4 bases at V and 4 bases at J, with 12 bases in the middle. The sequence derives from a person between 18 and 69 years old in good health. Sequencing input: blood. The V gene is TRBV5-1, the J gene TRBJ2-1; D possibly uses TRBD1 or TRBD2 (6 bases each). CDR3 nucleotide sequence: TGCGCCAGCAGCCAAGGGGGGACTTACAATGAGCAGTTCTTC. The encoded protein is CASSQGGTYNEQFF.